This T cell receptor beta chain was captured in a study of blood T cell repertoires in COVID-19. Study background: The United States, Italy and Spain provided the acute and convalescent COVID-19 samples. T cells, B-cell-depleted T cells, or PBMCs supplied cDNA or gDNA.

Original methodology: Estimation of nucleated cell counts was performed using reference gene primer amplification. TCRdb's table, derived via immunoSEQ multiplex PCR, lists solely in-frame clones and lacks some. That table supplies the V and J calls and clone size; D and trimming were determined from the DNA. The sample lists 380,000 or so clones, 70% to 85% occurring once. The sequenced sample consisted of peripheral blood. This TCR was recovered from a human donor with acute or convalescent COVID-19. The donor label of this sample is uncertain.

The CDR3 region is CASSSDYGYTF. The CDR3 nucleotides read TGTGCCAGCAGCTCAGACTATGGCTACACCTTC. The V and J genes are TRBV7-8 and TRBJ1-2; D uncertain. CDR3 length: 11 amino acids. Trimming stripped 4 bases from V and 3 bases from J, with 3 bases between. Germline V gives CDR1 SGHVS, CDR2 FQNEAQ.